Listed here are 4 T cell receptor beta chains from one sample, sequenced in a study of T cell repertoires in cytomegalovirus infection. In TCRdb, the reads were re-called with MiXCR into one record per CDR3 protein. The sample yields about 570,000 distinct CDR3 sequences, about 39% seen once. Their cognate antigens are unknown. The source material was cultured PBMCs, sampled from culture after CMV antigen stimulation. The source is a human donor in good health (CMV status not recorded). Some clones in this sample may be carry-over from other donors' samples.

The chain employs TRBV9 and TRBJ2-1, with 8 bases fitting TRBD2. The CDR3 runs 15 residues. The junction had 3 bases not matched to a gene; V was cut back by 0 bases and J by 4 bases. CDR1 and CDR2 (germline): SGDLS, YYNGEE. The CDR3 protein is CASSVELAEYNEQFF. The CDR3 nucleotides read TGTGCCAGCAGCGTAGAACTAGCGGAATACAATGAGCAGTTCTTC.

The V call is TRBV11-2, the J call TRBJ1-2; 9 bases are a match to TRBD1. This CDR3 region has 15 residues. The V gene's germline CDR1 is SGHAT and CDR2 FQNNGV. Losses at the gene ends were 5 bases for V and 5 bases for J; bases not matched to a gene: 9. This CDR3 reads CASSPRDRVWYGYTF. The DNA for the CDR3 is TGTGCCAGCAGCCCTCGGGACAGGGTGTGGTATGGCTACACCTTC. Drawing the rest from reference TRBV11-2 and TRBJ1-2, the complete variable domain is EAGVAQSPRYKIIEKRQSVAFWCNPISGHATLYWYQQILGQGPKLLIQFQNNGVVDDSQLPKDRFSAERLKGVDSTLKIQPAKLEDSAVYLCASSPRDRVWYGYTFGSGTRLTVV.

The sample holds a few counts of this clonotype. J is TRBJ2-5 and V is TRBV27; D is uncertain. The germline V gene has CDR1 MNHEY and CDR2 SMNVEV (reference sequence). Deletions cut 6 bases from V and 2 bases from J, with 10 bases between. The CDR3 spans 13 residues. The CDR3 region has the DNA TGTGCCAGCAGACGGGTACCACAAGAGACCCAGTACTTC. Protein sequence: CASRRVPQETQYF.

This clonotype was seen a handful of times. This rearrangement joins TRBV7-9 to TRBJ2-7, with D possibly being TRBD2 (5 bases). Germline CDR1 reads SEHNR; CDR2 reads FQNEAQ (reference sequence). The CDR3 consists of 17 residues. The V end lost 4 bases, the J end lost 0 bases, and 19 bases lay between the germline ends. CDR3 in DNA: TGTGCCAGCAGCTCCACGAGGGATCTTTCCGGCTCCTACGAGCAGTACTTC. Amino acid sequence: CASSSTRDLSGSYEQYF.